Reported below is one T cell receptor (beta chain). Checkpoint therapy with ipilimumab 1 mg/kg began 14 to 28 days after transplant. Dosing: nivolumab 3 mg/kg IV, weeks 1, 4, 7, 10, then every two weeks to week 26. Germline V lookup: CDR1 MNHNS, CDR2 SASEGT. The ends lost 0 bases at V and 13 bases at J; junction bases unmatched: 17. The CDR3 has 17 amino acids. This sample is part of a study of ipilimumab plus nivolumab after autologous stem cell transplantation. Repertoires were generated with immunoSEQ multiplex PCR, while TCRdb's copy carries only in-frame clones and drops some. The sample has 84,000 or so clones; about 83% are singletons.

This clonotype originated in a male donor with diffuse large B-cell lymphoma. The J gene is TRBJ1-2, the V gene TRBV6-1, with 10 positions matching TRBD1. Source: PBMCs, taken in a trial of ipilimumab plus nivolumab as post-transplant consolidation. CDR3 coding DNA: TGTGCCAGCAGTGAAGCGAGGATGACAGGGGGCTACCGTTCTCTCACCTTC. Its protein is CASSEARMTGGYRSLTF.